This T cell receptor beta chain was observed in a study of regulatory T cells in long-lasting Graves disease. Both iRepertoire HTBI primers and Arm-PCR of CDR3 regions were used to build the TCR beta libraries. TCRdb ran MiXCR on the multiplex PCR reads and lists one entry per CDR3 protein. This table holds 350,000 to 550,000 distinct CDR3 sequences, around 15% found once. The time point was: newly diagnosed GD, antithyroid drugs for less than 3 months. PBMC-extracted RNA yielded the TCR library. The data also belong to a second study, concerning T cells in Graves' hyperthyroidism and ophthalmopathy.

The receptor was derived from a woman in her 50s with Graves disease. The sample here was peripheral blood mononuclear cells (PBMCs), taken at new diagnosis, from a patient treated with antithyroid drugs.

CDR3 bases: TGCGCCAGCAGCGCCGGGACTAGTACCGATGAGCAGTTCTTC. Translated, it gives CASSAGTSTDEQFF. The chain employs TRBV5-1 and TRBJ2-1; 8 positions agree with TRBD2. CDR1 and CDR2 from the germline V gene are SGHRS and YFSETQ. Unmatched junction bases numbered 8, after V lost 4 bases and J lost 8 bases. This CDR3 has 14 residues.